This TCR beta chain came from a study of blood T cell repertoires in COVID-19. The length of the CDR3 is 14 residues. The V gene's germline CDR1 is ENHRY and CDR2 SYGVKD. Trimming took 5 bases from V and 7 from J; bases not matched to a gene: 6. TCRdb's table, derived via immunoSEQ multiplex PCR, lists solely in-frame clones and lacks some. The data hold 300,000 or so clones, with under 95% observed a single time. The V gene is TRBV10-3, the J gene TRBJ1-5; 9 positions match TRBD1. This clonotype was obtained from a man between 60 and 75 years old who had recovered from COVID-19. The sample was PBMCs or T cells enriched from blood (not recorded which). As DNA, the CDR3 is TGTGCCATCAGTACCACAGGGGGCAGGCAGCCCCAGCATTTT. Its protein is CAISTTGGRQPQHF.